This T cell receptor (beta chain) comes out of a study of chemoradiotherapy in HPV16-positive cancers. Study results and limitations: For HPV16-positive patients, expanding HPV-responsive T cells associated with longer recurrence-free survival.

Concerning this clone itself: No antigen is known for it.

TCRdb's table, derived via immunoSEQ multiplex PCR, lists solely in-frame clones and lacks some. The table has 17,000 or so clones, 85% to 90% seen once. Trimming took off 3 bases at V and 5 bases at J, with 13 bases between the two ends. Germline assignment: CDR1 KGHSH and CDR2 LQKENI. CDR3 length: 14 amino acids. The sequencing here drew on blood, taken from a patient who underwent chemoradiotherapy. This receptor was obtained from a human donor with HPV-associated anogenital cancer. V is TRBV18 and J is TRBJ1-1; perhaps TRBD1 as D (6 bases). The CDR3 spells CASSPSGAGTEAFF. In DNA form, the CDR3 reads TGTGCCAGCTCACCCTCGGGGGCGGGTACTGAAGCTTTCTTT.